The 26 T cell receptor beta chains below all came from one sample that was sequenced in a study of CD8+ T cells in alopecia areata. Investigators isolated RNA and reverse transcribed it into cDNA to act as the sequencing template. TCRdb's copy holds only in-frame clones and misses some; the assay was immunoSEQ multiplex PCR. The sample consists of 98,000 or so clones, roughly 59% of them appearing once. Sequenced: CD8+ T cells sorted from blood. The receptors stem from a human donor in good health.

The chain combines TRBV27 with TRBJ2-7, with 7 bases aligning to TRBD1. The CDR3 totals 13 residues. The germline V gene has CDR1 MNHEY and CDR2 SMNVEV (reference sequence). The junction had 3 bases not matched to a gene; V was cut back by 5 bases and J by 2 bases. This CDR3 is CASSLTGTYEQYF. The CDR3 nucleotides are TGTGCCAGCAGTCTGACAGGGACCTACGAGCAGTACTTC.

This clone was counted only a few times. The genes are TRBV9 and TRBJ1-1; TRBD1 matches 7 bases. The J segment lost 8 bases and the V segment lost 2 bases, leaving 3 bases of the junction unmatched. The length of the CDR3 is 12 residues. Germline values: CDR1 SGDLS, CDR2 YYNGEE. CDR3 DNA sequence: TGTGCCAGCAGCGTGGGGACAGACGAAGCTTTCTTT. This codes for CASSVGTDEAFF.

This rearrangement joins TRBV19 to TRBJ2-7, with TRBD2 matching 7 bases. The CDR3 has 12 residues. The V gene end was trimmed by 1 base and the J gene end by 10 bases; junction bases not matched to a gene: 4. Germline CDR1 LNHDA, CDR2 SQIVND (reference sequence). CDR3: CASSIGRGEQYF. CDR3 sequence (DNA): TGTGCCAGTAGTATAGGACGGGGGGAACAGTACTTC.

The chain has TRBV13 and TRBJ2-6; D not resolved. The CDR3 extends over 17 amino acids. V was clipped by 4 bases and J by 0 bases, with 13 bases between them. The germline V gene encodes CDR1 PRHDT and CDR2 FYEKMQ (reference sequence). The CDR3 nucleotides read TGTGCCAGCAGCTCCCAAGCTGCGGTCTCTGGGGCCAACGTCCTGACTTTC. Translated: CASSSQAAVSGANVLTF.

The chain employs TRBV4-2 and TRBJ1-4; 9 nucleotides align to TRBD1. The CDR3 sequence is 15 residues long. The germline V gene has CDR1 LGHNA and CDR2 YNFKEQ. The V gene end was trimmed by 3 bases and the J gene end by 8 bases; junction bases not matched to a gene: 7. The CDR3 sequence: CASSQTGTGYEKLFF. CDR3 sequence (DNA): TGTGCCAGCAGCCAGACCGGGACAGGGTACGAAAAACTGTTTTTT.

The CDR3 bases are TGTGCCTGGATGGACTACAATGAGCAGTTCTTC. Its translation: CAWMDYNEQFF. The V gene is TRBV30, the J gene TRBJ2-1; D is uncertain. CDR3 length equals 11 residues. Germline CDR1 is GTSNPN and CDR2 is SVGIG (reference sequence). The germline V and J ends were trimmed by 4 bases and 3 bases, with 4 bases remaining between them.

The rearrangement uses TRBV30 and TRBJ2-3; 9 nucleotides agree with TRBD2. CDR1 GTSNPN and CDR2 SVGIG come from the germline V gene (reference sequence). J was trimmed by 3 bases and V by 3 bases; bases with no gene match: 7. The CDR3 is made up of 15 amino acids. This CDR3 reads CAWSGGGATTDTQYF. CDR3 bases: TGTGCCTGGAGCGGCGGGGGGGCGACTACAGATACGCAGTATTTT. Combining the CDR3 with reference TRBV30 and TRBJ2-3 gives the whole variable domain SQTIHQWPATLVQPVGSPLSLECTVEGTSNPNLYWYRQAAGRGLQLLFYSVGIGQISSEVPQNLSASRPQDRQFILSSKKLLLSDSGFYLCAWSGGGATTDTQYFGPGTRLTVL.

Only a few counts were recorded for this clone. This chain links TRBV25-1 with TRBJ2-1, with D maybe TRBD2 (7 bases). CDR1 and CDR2 (germline): MGHDK, SYGVNS. The CDR3 extends over 15 amino acids. Trimming removed 3 bases from V and 7 bases from J, with 16 bases in between. The CDR3 bases are TGTGCCAGCAGTGAGTTGGCGGGGGCTCCTAATGAGCAGTTCTTC. As protein: CASSELAGAPNEQFF.

This chain joins TRBV11-2 and TRBJ2-1, with D maybe TRBD2 (5 bases). CDR3 length: 17 amino acids. Deletions cut 0 bases from V and 7 bases from J, with 19 bases between. Germline loops: CDR1 SGHAT, CDR2 FQNNGV. The CDR3 region is CASSLEAAGSPRNEQFF. CDR3 nucleotides: TGTGCCAGCAGCTTAGAGGCTGCGGGCAGTCCGAGGAATGAGCAGTTCTTC.

The chain links TRBV2 to TRBJ2-5, with 7 bases identical to TRBD1. V was pared by 6 bases and J by 4 bases, with 8 bases of the junction left unmatched. Germline V CDR1 and CDR2: SNHLY, FYNNEI. This CDR3 spans 14 amino acids. The CDR3 DNA is TGTGCCAGCAGCCGACGACAGGGCCCAGAGACCCAGTACTTC. Protein: CASSRRQGPETQYF.

The chain employs TRBV5-1 and TRBJ2-3; tentatively, D is TRBD2 (6 bases). Germline-derived CDR1 and CDR2 are SGHRS and YFSETQ. Deletions cut 4 bases from V and 1 base from J, with 10 bases between. CDR3 length: 14 residues. CDR3 sequence reads: CASSLGGGTDTQYF. In DNA form, the CDR3 reads TGCGCCAGCAGCCTGGGCGGGGGCACAGATACGCAGTATTTT.

This chain connects TRBV19 to TRBJ1-4; the D gene is possibly TRBD1 (6 bases). There are 15 residues in the CDR3. Germline CDR1 is LNHDA and CDR2 is SQIVND (reference sequence). V lost 5 bases to trimming and J lost 4 bases, with 14 bases between them. CDR3 bases: TGTGCCAGTAGTCTCCGGACAGTAAATAATGAAAAACTGTTTTTT. Its translation is CASSLRTVNNEKLFF.

The rearrangement uses TRBV5-6 and TRBJ2-1; D perhaps matches TRBD1 (6 bases). The CDR3 is 16 residues long. V lost 4 bases and J 5 bases, leaving 19 bases between the germline ends. Per the germline V gene, CDR1 is SGHDT and CDR2 is YYEEEE. The CDR3 DNA reads as TGTGCCAGCAGCACAGACGACAGGCGATGGCACAATGAGCAGTTCTTC. This encodes CASSTDDRRWHNEQFF. Full variable domain (remainder filled in from reference TRBV5-6 and TRBJ2-1): DAGVTQSPTHLIKTRGQQVTLRCSPKSGHDTVSWYQQALGQGPQFIFQYYEEEERQRGNFPDRFSGHQFPNYSSELNVNALLLGDSALYLCASSTDDRRWHNEQFFGPGTRLTVL.

The V and J genes are TRBV29-1 and TRBJ1-5; 10 positions agree with TRBD1. The J segment lost 6 bases and the V segment lost 5 bases, leaving 4 bases of the junction unmatched. Germline V gene sequence: CDR1 SQVTM, CDR2 ANQGSEA. The CDR3 loop spans 13 amino acids. DNA for the CDR3: TGCAGCGTTCGGGACAGGGGCGGTCAGCCCCAGCATTTT. Its protein is CSVRDRGGQPQHF.

V usage is TRBV29-1 and J usage is TRBJ2-7; 10 bases match TRBD1. Trimming at V came to 7 bases and at J to 2 bases, leaving 5 bases not matched to a gene. The CDR3 is 13 residues long. CDR1 is SQVTM and CDR2 is ANQGSEA in the germline V gene. CDR3 amino acids: CSAETGGTYEQYF. CDR3 bases: TGCAGCGCCGAGACAGGGGGCACCTACGAGCAGTACTTC.

In DNA, the CDR3 is TGTGCCAGCAGCTCCCCCCGTGGGTTTCATGAAGCTTTCTTT. Translating it yields CASSSPRGFHEAFF. This chain connects TRBV13 to TRBJ1-1, with D unclear. The CDR3 is made up of 14 amino acids. Germline V gene sequence: CDR1 PRHDT, CDR2 FYEKMQ (reference sequence). V shed 4 bases and J shed 7 bases, with 16 bases lying between them.

V gene TRBV5-1 combines with J gene TRBJ1-2; the match to TRBD1 covers 7 bases. Per the germline V gene, CDR1 is SGHRS and CDR2 is YFSETQ. There are 18 residues in the CDR3. V was pared by 4 bases and J by 2 bases, with 17 bases of the junction left unmatched. CDR3 protein: CASSEQQNPGTANYGYTF. In DNA form, the CDR3 reads TGCGCCAGCAGCGAACAACAGAACCCCGGGACAGCGAACTATGGCTACACCTTC.

This clone showed up just a few times. The chain has TRBV5-4 and TRBJ1-2, with 9 positions matching TRBD1. Germline values: CDR1 SGHNT, CDR2 YYREEE (reference sequence). The CDR3 sequence is 15 residues long. Trimming took 4 bases from V and 3 from J; bases not matched to a gene: 7. The CDR3 region is CASSPGQGRDYGYTF. CDR3 sequence (DNA): TGTGCCAGCAGCCCGGGACAGGGCCGCGACTATGGCTACACCTTC. Based on the CDR3 plus reference TRBV5-4 and TRBJ1-2, the full variable domain is ETGVTQSPTHLIKTRGQQVTLRCSSQSGHNTVSWYQQALGQGPQFIFQYYREEENGRGNFPPRFSGLQFPNYSSELNVNALELDDSALYLCASSPGQGRDYGYTFGSGTRLTVV.

In this sample, this clone turned up a few times. The chain links TRBV29-1 to TRBJ2-2, with D unresolved. CDR1 and CDR2 from the germline V gene are SQVTM and ANQGSEA. CDR3 size: 13 residues. Trimming removed 7 bases at V and 0 bases at J, with 9 bases between. CDR3 DNA: TGCAGCGGGTTAATCGCGAACACCGGGGAGCTGTTTTTT. Residues: CSGLIANTGELFF.

This chain connects TRBV19 to TRBJ2-6; 7 nucleotides agree with TRBD1. Trimming removed 8 bases from V and 2 bases from J; junction bases left unmatched: 6. The length of the CDR3 is 15 residues. CDR1 and CDR2 from the germline V gene are LNHDA and SQIVND (reference sequence). CDR3 region: CASAYTGAGANVLTF. The CDR3 bases are TGTGCCAGTGCCTACACAGGGGCTGGGGCCAACGTCCTGACTTTC.

The J gene is TRBJ2-2, the V gene TRBV6-5; weak D call: TRBD1 (6 bases). The V end lost 5 bases, the J end lost 0 bases, and 10 bases lay between the germline ends. The CDR3 consists of 15 residues. Germline loops: CDR1 MNHEY, CDR2 SVGAGI. The CDR3 region has the DNA TGTGCCAGCAGTCCCGGGACAACGAACACCGGGGAGCTGTTTTTT. Translated: CASSPGTTNTGELFF.

The sample holds many counts of this clone. The CDR3 nucleotides are TGTGCCAGCAGCACTGGACTAGCGGGGGCCGGCCCGGCCCAGTACTTC. Translating it yields CASSTGLAGAGPAQYF. This chain links TRBV7-6 with TRBJ2-5, with 13 bases that match TRBD2. This CDR3 comprises 16 residues. V was pared by 5 bases and J by 9 bases, with 12 bases of the junction left unmatched. CDR1 and CDR2 (germline): SGHVS, FNYEAQ.

The chain has TRBV11-2 and TRBJ2-5; 7 nucleotides match TRBD2. The CDR3 is 16 residues long. The junction had 9 bases not matched to a gene; V was cut back by 1 base and J by 4 bases. Germline V CDR1 and CDR2: SGHAT, FQNNGV. CDR3 DNA: TGTGCCAGCAGCTTAGCCTATATGAGCGGGGCAGAGACCCAGTACTTC. Protein product: CASSLAYMSGAETQYF.

The V call is TRBV9, the J call TRBJ2-5; 8 bases agree with TRBD1. The CDR3 covers 17 residues. Trimming removed 4 bases from V and 10 bases from J; junction bases left unmatched: 21. Germline values: CDR1 SGDLS, CDR2 YYNGEE. The CDR3 bases are TGTGCCAGCAGCCCCGAGGGACAGGTTGGTGTCGATGGGATCCAGTACTTC. Its translation: CASSPEGQVGVDGIQYF.

This clone was picked up a small number of times. The DNA for the CDR3 is TGCGCCAGCAGCGCCGGACAGGACTACGAGCAGTACTTC. This encodes CASSAGQDYEQYF. The J gene is TRBJ2-7, the V gene TRBV5-1, with TRBD1 matching over 7 bases. V trimming: 4 bases; J trimming: 3 bases; junction bases outside the gene matches: 4. This CDR3 contains 13 residues. In germline, CDR1 is SGHRS, CDR2 YFSETQ.

This clone was detected a few times. The V gene is TRBV27, the J gene TRBJ2-7, with a possible D match to TRBD1 (5 bases). The ends were cut back, 6 bases at V and 5 bases at J, with 8 bases in the middle. Looked up from germline, CDR1 is MNHEY and CDR2 is SMNVEV (reference sequence). The CDR3 has 11 residues. CDR3: CASRSGNEQYF. CDR3 DNA: TGTGCCAGCAGGTCAGGGAACGAGCAGTACTTC.